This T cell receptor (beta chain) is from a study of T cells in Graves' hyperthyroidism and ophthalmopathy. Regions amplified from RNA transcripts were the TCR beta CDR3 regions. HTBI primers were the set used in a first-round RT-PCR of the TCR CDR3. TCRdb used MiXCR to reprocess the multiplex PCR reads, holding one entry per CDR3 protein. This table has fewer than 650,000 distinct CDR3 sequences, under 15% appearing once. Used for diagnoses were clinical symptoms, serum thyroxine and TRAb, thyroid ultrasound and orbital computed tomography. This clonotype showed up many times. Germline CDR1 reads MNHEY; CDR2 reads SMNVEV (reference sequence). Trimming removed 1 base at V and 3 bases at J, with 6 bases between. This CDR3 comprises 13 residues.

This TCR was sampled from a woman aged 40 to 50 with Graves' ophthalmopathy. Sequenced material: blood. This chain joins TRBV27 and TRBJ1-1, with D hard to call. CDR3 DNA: TGTGCCAGCAGTTTATACGGGTACACTGAAGCTTTCTTT. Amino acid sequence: CASSLYGYTEAFF.